The sample holds many counts of the clone carrying this T cell receptor (beta chain). The target antigen is unknown. Researchers made TCR beta libraries by using iRepertoire HTBI primers and running Arm-PCR on CDR3 regions. TCRdb re-derived calls from the multiplex PCR reads in MiXCR, one entry per CDR3 protein. Of over 200,000 distinct CDR3 sequences detected, roughly 18% appear once; the ten largest clones hold around 20%. The sample originates from a study of regulatory T cells in long-lasting Graves disease. General study findings and limits: Persistent Graves' patients showed less TCR diversity than newly diagnosed ones.

Time point indicated: newly diagnosed GD, antithyroid drugs for less than 3 months. The TCR library was made from RNA extracted from PBMCs. The V gene's germline CDR1 is SEHNR and CDR2 FQNEAQ (reference sequence). There are 17 residues in the CDR3. V dropped 3 bases and J dropped 5; count of bases not matched to a gene: 8. The material sequenced was peripheral blood mononuclear cells (PBMCs), taken at new diagnosis, from a patient treated with antithyroid drugs. This sequence was found in a female donor with Graves disease. The chain recombines TRBV7-9 with TRBJ2-4; TRBD2 matches 12 bases. The CDR3 DNA reads as TGTGCCAGCAGCTTGCTCCTAGCGGGAGGGCGCCAAAACATTCAGTACTTC. Translated: CASSLLLAGGRQNIQYF.